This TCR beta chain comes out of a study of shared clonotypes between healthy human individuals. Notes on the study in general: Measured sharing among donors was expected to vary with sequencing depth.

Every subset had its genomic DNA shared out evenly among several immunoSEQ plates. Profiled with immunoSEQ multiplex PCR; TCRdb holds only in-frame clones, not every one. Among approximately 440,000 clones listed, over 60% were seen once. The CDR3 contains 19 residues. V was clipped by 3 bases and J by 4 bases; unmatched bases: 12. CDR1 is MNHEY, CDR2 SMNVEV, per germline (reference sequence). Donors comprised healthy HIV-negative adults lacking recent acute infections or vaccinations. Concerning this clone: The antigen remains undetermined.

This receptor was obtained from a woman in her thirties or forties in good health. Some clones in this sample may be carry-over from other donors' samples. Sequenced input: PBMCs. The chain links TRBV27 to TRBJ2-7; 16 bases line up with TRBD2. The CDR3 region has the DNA TGTGCCAGCAGTTTCGGTGCTCCGGGACTAGCGGGAGGGCCTTACGAGCAGTACTTC. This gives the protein CASSFGAPGLAGGPYEQYF.